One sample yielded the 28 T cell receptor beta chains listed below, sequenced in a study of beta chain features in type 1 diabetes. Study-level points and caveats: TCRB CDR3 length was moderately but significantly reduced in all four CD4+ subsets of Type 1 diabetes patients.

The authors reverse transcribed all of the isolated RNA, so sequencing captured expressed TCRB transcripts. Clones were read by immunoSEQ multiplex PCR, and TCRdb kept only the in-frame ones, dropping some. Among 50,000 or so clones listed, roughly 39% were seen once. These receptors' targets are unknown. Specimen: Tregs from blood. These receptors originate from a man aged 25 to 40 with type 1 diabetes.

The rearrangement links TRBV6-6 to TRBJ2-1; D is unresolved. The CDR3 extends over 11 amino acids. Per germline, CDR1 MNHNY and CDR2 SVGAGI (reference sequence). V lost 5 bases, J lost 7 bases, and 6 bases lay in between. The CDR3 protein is CASSPSNEQFF. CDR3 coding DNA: TGTGCCAGCAGTCCGAGTAATGAGCAGTTCTTC.

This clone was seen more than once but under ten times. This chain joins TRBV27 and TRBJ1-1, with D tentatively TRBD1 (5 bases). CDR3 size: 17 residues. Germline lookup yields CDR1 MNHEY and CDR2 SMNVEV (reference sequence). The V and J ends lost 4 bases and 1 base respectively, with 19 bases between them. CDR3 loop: CASSWTRRDPKNTEAFF. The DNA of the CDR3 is TGTGCCAGCAGTTGGACGAGGAGGGACCCTAAGAACACTGAAGCTTTCTTT.

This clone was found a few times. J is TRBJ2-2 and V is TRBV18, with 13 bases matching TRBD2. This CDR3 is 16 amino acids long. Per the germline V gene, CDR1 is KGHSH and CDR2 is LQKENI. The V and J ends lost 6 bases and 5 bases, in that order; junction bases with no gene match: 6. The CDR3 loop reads CASSPGLAGETGELFF. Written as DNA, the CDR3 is TGTGCCAGCTCCCCCGGACTAGCGGGAGAAACCGGGGAGCTGTTTTTT. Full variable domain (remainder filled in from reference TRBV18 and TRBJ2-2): NAGVMQNPRHLVRRRGQEARLRCSPMKGHSHVYWYRQLPEEGLKFMVYLQKENIIDESGMPKERFSAEFPKEGPSILRIQQVVRGDSAAYFCASSPGLAGETGELFFGEGSRLTVL.

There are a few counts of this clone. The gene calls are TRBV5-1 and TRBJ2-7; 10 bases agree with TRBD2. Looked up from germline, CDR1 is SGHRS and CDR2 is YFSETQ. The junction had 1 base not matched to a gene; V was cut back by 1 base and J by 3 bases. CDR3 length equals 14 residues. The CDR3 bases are TGCGCCAGCAGCTTGACTAGCGGGGACTACGAGCAGTACTTC. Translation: CASSLTSGDYEQYF.

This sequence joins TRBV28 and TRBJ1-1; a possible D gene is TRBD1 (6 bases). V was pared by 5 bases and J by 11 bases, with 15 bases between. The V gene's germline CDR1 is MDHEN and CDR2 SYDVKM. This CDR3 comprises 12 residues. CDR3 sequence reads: CASSLGGSGAFF. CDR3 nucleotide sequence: TGTGCCAGCAGTCTAGGGGGTTCTGGCGCTTTCTTT.

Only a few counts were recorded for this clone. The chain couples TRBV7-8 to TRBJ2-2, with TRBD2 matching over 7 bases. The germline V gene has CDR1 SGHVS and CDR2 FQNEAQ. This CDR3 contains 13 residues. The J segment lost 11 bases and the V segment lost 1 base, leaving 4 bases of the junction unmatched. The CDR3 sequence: CASSLGGGRELFF. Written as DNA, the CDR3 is TGTGCCAGCAGCTTAGGGGGCGGGAGAGAGCTGTTTTTT.

Written as DNA, the CDR3 is TGTGCCATCAGTGGCGGGACAGACGAGCAGTACTTC. Protein product: CAISGGTDEQYF. The chain uses TRBV10-3 and TRBJ2-7, with D tentatively TRBD1 (7 bases). The germline V gene encodes CDR1 ENHRY and CDR2 SYGVKD. Trimming left V 4 bases short and J 5 bases short, with 9 bases between. This CDR3 is built from 12 residues.

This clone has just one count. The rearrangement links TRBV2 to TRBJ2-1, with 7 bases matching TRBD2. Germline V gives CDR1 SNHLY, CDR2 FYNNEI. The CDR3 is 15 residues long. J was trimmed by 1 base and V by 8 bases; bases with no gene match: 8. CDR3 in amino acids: CASVGGSGSYNEQFF. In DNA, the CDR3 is TGTGCCAGCGTGGGGGGGAGCGGGTCCTACAATGAGCAGTTCTTC.

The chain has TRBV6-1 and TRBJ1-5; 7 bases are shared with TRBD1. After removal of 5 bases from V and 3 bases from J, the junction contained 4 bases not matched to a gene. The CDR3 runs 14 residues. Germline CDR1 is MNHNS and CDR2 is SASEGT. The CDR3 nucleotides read TGTGCCAGCAGTCCGGGACAGCCCAATCAGCCCCAGCATTTT. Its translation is CASSPGQPNQPQHF.

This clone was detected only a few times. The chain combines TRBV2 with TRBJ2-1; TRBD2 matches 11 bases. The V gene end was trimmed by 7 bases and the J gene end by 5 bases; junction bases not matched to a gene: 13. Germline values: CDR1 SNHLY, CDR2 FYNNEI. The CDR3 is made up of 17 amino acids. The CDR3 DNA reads TGTGCCAGCACCGAACCCCCTACTAGCGGGAGTAACAATGAGCAGTTCTTC. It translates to CASTEPPTSGSNNEQFF.

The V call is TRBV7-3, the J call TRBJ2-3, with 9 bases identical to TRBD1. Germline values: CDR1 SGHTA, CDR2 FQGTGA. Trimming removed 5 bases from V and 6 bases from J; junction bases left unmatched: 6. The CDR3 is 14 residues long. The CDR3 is CASSPDRGGDTQYF. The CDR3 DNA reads TGTGCCAGCAGCCCGGACAGGGGCGGGGATACGCAGTATTTT. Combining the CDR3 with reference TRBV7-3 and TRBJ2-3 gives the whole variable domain GAGVSQTPSNKVTEKGKYVELRCDPISGHTALYWYRQSLGQGPEFLIYFQGTGAADDSGLPNDRFFAVRPEGSVSTLKIQRTERGDSAVYLCASSPDRGGDTQYFGPGTRLTVL.

The CDR3 reads CASSLRHGDLANYGYTF. In nucleotides, the CDR3 is TGTGCCAGTAGTCTCCGACATGGCGACCTGGCGAACTATGGCTACACCTTC. The V gene is TRBV19, the J gene TRBJ1-2, with D unclear. The V end was cut by 5 bases, the J end by 2 bases, with 21 bases between. Germline V CDR1 and CDR2: LNHDA, SQIVND (reference sequence). This CDR3 has 17 residues.

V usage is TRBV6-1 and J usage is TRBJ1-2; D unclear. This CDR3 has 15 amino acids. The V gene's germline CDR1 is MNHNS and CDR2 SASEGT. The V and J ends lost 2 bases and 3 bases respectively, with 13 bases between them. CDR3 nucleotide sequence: TGTGCCAGCAGTGAAATGGTTGCAGAATACTATGGCTACACCTTC. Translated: CASSEMVAEYYGYTF.

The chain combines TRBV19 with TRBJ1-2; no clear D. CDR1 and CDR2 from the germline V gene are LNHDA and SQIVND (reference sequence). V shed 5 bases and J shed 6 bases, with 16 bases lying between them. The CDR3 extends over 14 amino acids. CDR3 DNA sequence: TGTGCCAGTAGTCCGCGAGGGCTTCCCGATGGCTACACCTTC. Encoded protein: CASSPRGLPDGYTF.

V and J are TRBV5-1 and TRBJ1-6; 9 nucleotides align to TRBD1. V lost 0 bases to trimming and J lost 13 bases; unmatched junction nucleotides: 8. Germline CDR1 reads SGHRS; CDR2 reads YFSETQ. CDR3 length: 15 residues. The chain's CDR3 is CASSLEGQGFMPLHF. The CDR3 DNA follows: TGCGCCAGCAGCTTGGAAGGACAGGGGTTCATGCCCCTCCACTTT.

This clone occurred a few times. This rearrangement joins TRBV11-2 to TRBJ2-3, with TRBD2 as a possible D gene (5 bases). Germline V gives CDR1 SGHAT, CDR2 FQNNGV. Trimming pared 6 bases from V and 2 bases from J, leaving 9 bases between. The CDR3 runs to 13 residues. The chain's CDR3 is CASSRTDTDTQYF. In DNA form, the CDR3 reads TGTGCCAGCAGTCGGACTGACACAGATACGCAGTATTTT.

CDR3 region: CASSNSGGGIYEQYF. The CDR3 bases are TGTGCCAGCAGCAACTCTGGAGGGGGCATCTACGAGCAGTACTTC. The V and J genes are TRBV5-5 and TRBJ2-7, with D perhaps TRBD1 (7 bases). The CDR3 length is 15 residues. Trimming took off 4 bases at V and 3 bases at J, with 17 bases between the two ends. Germline values: CDR1 SGHKS, CDR2 YYEKEE (reference sequence).

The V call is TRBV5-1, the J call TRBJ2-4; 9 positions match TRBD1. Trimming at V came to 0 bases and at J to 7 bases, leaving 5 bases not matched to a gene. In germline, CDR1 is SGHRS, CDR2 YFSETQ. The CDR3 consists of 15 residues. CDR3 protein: CASSLDGQGHNIQYF. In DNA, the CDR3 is TGCGCCAGCAGCTTGGATGGACAGGGGCACAACATTCAGTACTTC.

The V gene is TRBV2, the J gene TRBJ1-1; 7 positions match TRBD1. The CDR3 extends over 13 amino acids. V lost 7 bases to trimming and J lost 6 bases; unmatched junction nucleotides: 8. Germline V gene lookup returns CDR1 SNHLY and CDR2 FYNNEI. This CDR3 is CASIQGGKAEAFF. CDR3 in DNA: TGTGCCAGCATTCAGGGGGGTAAGGCTGAAGCTTTCTTT.

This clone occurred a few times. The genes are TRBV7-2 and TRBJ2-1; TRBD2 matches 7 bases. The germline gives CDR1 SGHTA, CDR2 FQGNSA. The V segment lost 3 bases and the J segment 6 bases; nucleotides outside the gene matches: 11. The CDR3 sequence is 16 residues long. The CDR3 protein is CASSLDVGLVGNEQFF. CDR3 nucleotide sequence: TGTGCCAGCAGCTTGGACGTCGGACTAGTGGGCAATGAGCAGTTCTTC.

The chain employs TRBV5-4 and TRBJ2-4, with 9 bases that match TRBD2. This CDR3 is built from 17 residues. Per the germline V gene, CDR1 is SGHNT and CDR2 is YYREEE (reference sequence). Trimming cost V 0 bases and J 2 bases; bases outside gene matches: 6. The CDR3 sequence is CASSLELTSGSKNIQYF. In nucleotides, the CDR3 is TGTGCCAGCAGCTTGGAATTGACTAGCGGCTCCAAAAACATTCAGTACTTC.

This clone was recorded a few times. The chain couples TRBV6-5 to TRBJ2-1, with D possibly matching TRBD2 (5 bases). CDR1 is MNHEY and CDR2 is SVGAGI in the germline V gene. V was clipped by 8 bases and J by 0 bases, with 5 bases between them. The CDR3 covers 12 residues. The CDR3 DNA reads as TGTGCCAGCCGGGGCTCCTACAATGAGCAGTTCTTC. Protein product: CASRGSYNEQFF.

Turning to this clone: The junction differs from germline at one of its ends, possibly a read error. CDR3 protein: CASSTGVQETQYF. The CDR3 region has the DNA TGTGCTAGCAGCACGGGGGTTCAAGAGACCCAGTACTTC. The chain uses TRBV7-7 and TRBJ2-5; maybe TRBD2 (6 bases). CDR1 is SSHAT and CDR2 is FNYEAQ in the germline V gene (reference sequence). There are 13 residues in the CDR3.

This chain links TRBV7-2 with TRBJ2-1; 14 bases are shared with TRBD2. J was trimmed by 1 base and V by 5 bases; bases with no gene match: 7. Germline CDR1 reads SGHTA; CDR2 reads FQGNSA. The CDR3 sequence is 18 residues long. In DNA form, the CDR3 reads TGTGCCAGCAGCCAGACTAGCGGGAGGGCGCTTTCCTACAATGAGCAGTTCTTC. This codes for CASSQTSGRALSYNEQFF.

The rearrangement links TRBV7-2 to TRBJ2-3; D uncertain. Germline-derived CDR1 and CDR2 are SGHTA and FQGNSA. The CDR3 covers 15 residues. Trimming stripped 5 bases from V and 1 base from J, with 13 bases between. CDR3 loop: CASSLGPPGTDTQYF. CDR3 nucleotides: TGTGCCAGCAGCCTAGGGCCGCCCGGCACAGATACGCAGTATTTT.

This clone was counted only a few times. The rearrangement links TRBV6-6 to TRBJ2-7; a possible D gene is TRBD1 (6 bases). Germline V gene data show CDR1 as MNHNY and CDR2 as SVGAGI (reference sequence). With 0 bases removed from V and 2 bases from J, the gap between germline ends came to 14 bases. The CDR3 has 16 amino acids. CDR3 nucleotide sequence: TGTGCCAGCAGTTACTCTTCCGGGACACCCACCTACGAGCAGTACTTC. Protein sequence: CASSYSSGTPTYEQYF.

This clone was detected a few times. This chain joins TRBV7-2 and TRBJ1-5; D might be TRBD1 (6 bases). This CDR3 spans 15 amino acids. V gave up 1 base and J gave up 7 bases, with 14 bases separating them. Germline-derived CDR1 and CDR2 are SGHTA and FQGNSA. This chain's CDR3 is CASSLGTGSWQPQHF. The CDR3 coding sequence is TGTGCCAGCAGCTTAGGAACAGGGAGTTGGCAGCCCCAGCATTTT.

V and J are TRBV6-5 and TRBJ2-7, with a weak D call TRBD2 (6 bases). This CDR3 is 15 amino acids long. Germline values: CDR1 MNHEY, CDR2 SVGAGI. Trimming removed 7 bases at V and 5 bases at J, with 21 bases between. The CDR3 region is CASTKLGGAPDEQYF. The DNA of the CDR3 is TGTGCCAGCACCAAATTAGGCGGGGCCCCTGACGAGCAGTACTTC.